Listed below are T cell receptor beta chains from one sample, sequenced in a study of spatial heterogeneity in lung cancer. TCRdb re-called the 5' RACE reads through MiXCR, storing one row per CDR3 protein. The repertoire includes some 64,000 distinct CDR3 sequences, about 8% of them detected once, and approximately 15% sits in the top ten. The material was PBMCs, obtained at surgery. Receptors were obtained from a female donor with early-stage non-small cell lung cancer. The CDR3 runs from the conserved cysteine through the conserved F or W. Fields, in order: V gene, CDR3 protein.

TRBV5-1 | CASSSLYQETQYF
TRBV10-3 | CAISEQGSRGEKLFF
TRBV12-3/TRBV12-4 | CASTNNSPLHF
TRBV5-4 | CASSFIGATAVNQPQHF
TRBV20-1 | CSARPIRGGDNEKLFF
TRBV10-2 | CASNPGTGAEKLFF
TRBV12-3/TRBV12-4 | CASSPGTSGRAEGEQFF
TRBV5-1 | CASLGMGGSRDSNEQFF
TRBV12-3/TRBV12-4 | CASSPIGGIGTNEKLFF
TRBV28 | CASSLTHTGGIQYF
TRBV18 | CASSPEAEVYNEQFF
TRBV6-2/TRBV6-3 | CASSYPSGRVQETQYF
TRBV28 | CAGASGSLYNEQFF
TRBV20-1 | CSGGGNQPQHF
TRBV27 | CASRPTGGLNSPLHF
TRBV7-6 | CASSLGQVSYNEQFF
TRBV3-1 | CASSHNKGNEAFF
TRBV5-1 | CASNPDGPYNEQFF
TRBV7-9 | CASSLRDMYEQYF
TRBV20-1 | CSARADSRLGNTEAFF
TRBV11-2 | CASSPKTGGSEQFF
TRBV2 | CASTKEGQGLNQPQHF
TRBV7-6 | CASSLDRGLYGYTF
TRBV4-2 | CASSQGDYPTNTGELFF
TRBV7-3 | CASSLNRVDSPLHF
TRBV21-1 | CASSKRGPLGGTDYNEQFF
TRBV24-1 | CATSASGTQNTEAFF
TRBV28 | CASTPRALYGYTF
TRBV12-3/TRBV12-4 | CASSLAMDEREAFF
TRBV12-3/TRBV12-4 | CASSLWADNEQFF
TRBV20-1 | CSASGGGTDTQYF
TRBV29-1 | CSVRGGSSNNEQFF
TRBV2 | CASGRPLQGNTEAFF
TRBV14 | CASSHVQGAAGANVLTF
TRBV20-1 | CSVGQGAGYNEQFF